Shown below are 19 T cell receptor beta chains from a single sample sequenced in a study of T cell repertoires in cytomegalovirus infection. TCRdb processed the reads anew with MiXCR; each CDR3 protein has one entry. The sample contains about 740,000 distinct CDR3 sequences, approximately 40% of which appear only once. The specimen sequenced was PBMCs. The source of these receptors is a human donor in good health (CMV status not recorded). Some clones in this sample may be carry-over from other donors' samples.

Worth noting for this clonotype: Sequence at one end of the junction differs from germline and may be a read error. The chain joins TRBV7-3 to TRBJ2-7; 10 bases match TRBD2. This CDR3 region has 14 residues. The V gene's germline CDR1 is SGHTA and CDR2 FQGTGA. CDR3 in amino acids: CACSQTSGCYEQYF. The CDR3 DNA is TGTGCCTGCAGCCAGACTAGCGGGTGCTACGAGCAGTACTTC.

The chain carries TRBV19 and TRBJ1-6; D ambiguous. CDR3 length: 15 amino acids. Germline values: CDR1 LNHDA, CDR2 SQIVND (reference sequence). Trimming removed 8 bases at V and 7 bases at J, with 18 bases between. The CDR3 region has the DNA TGTGCCAGTTCTCTCGCAGTGCCGGAAAATTCACCCCTCCACTTT. Protein sequence: CASSLAVPENSPLHF. Supplemented by reference TRBV19 and TRBJ1-6, the full variable domain reads DGGITQSPKYLFRKEGQNVTLSCEQNLNHDAMYWYRQDPGQGLRLIYYSQIVNDFQKGDIAEGYSVSREKKESFPLTVTSAQKNPTAFYLCASSLAVPENSPLHFGNGTRLTVT.

V usage is TRBV20-1 and J usage is TRBJ1-2; D is ambiguous. The CDR3 runs to 14 residues. Trimming shortened V by 3 bases and J by 7 bases, and 18 bases separated the two germline ends. Per the germline V gene, CDR1 is DFQATT and CDR2 is SNEGSKA (reference sequence). The CDR3 region has the DNA TGCAGTGCTAGTCCTCGCGGGGTGGGGTCTGGCTACACCTTC. Amino acid sequence: CSASPRGVGSGYTF.

This clonotype was counted between two and nine times. This rearrangement joins TRBV28 to TRBJ1-2, with D perhaps matching TRBD1 (5 bases). V was cut by 7 bases and J by 1 base, with 10 bases left in between. Looked up from germline, CDR1 is MDHEN and CDR2 is SYDVKM. The CDR3 loop spans 13 amino acids. CDR3 sequence (DNA): TGTGCCAGCAAATCGGGGGATAACTATGGCTACACCTTC. This gives the protein CASKSGDNYGYTF.

The chain couples TRBV7-8 to TRBJ2-7; TRBD1 is a possible D gene (6 bases). This CDR3 has 15 residues. Germline V gene lookup returns CDR1 SGHVS and CDR2 FQNEAQ. The germline V and J ends were trimmed by 2 bases and 6 bases, with 17 bases remaining between them. This CDR3 reads CASSLMGRGWREQYF. CDR3 coding DNA: TGTGCCAGCAGCTTAATGGGCAGGGGTTGGCGCGAGCAGTACTTC. The full variable domain, completed using reference TRBV7-8 and TRBJ2-7, is GAGVSQSPRYKVAKRGQDVALRCDPISGHVSLFWYQQALGQGPEFLTYFQNEAQLDKSGLPSDRFFAERPEGSVSTLKIQRTQQEDSAVYLCASSLMGRGWREQYFGPGTRLTVT.

This clonotype occurred a few times. This chain joins TRBV6-6 and TRBJ2-1; D might be TRBD2 (5 bases). Trimming removed 1 base from V and 1 base from J, with 8 bases in between. CDR3 length: 15 residues. Per germline, CDR1 MNHNY and CDR2 SVGAGI (reference sequence). The CDR3 DNA is TGTGCCAGCAGTTACTACAGCGGTTCCTACAATGAGCAGTTCTTC. Its translation is CASSYYSGSYNEQFF.

V gene TRBV11-2 combines with J gene TRBJ1-3; D not certain. Trimming removed 6 bases at V and 0 bases at J, with 9 bases between. Germline CDR1 is SGHAT and CDR2 is FQNNGV. The CDR3 consists of 14 residues. The CDR3 spells CASSEQASGNTIYF. CDR3 coding DNA: TGTGCCAGCAGTGAACAAGCCTCTGGAAACACCATATATTTT.

This clonotype was detected only a few times. This sequence joins TRBV7-9 and TRBJ2-1; 12 bases agree with TRBD2. Germline V gene sequence: CDR1 SEHNR, CDR2 FQNEAQ (reference sequence). J lost 7 bases, V lost 5 bases, and 6 bases had no gene match. The CDR3 is 15 residues long. The CDR3: CASSGTSGLRNEQFF. DNA for the CDR3: TGTGCCAGCAGCGGGACTAGCGGGCTTCGAAATGAGCAGTTCTTC.

The gene calls are TRBV7-3 and TRBJ2-3, with 10 nucleotides matching TRBD2. The CDR3 loop spans 16 amino acids. After removal of 5 bases from V and 5 bases from J, the junction contained 10 bases not matched to a gene. Germline CDR1 and CDR2: SGHTA and FQGTGA. In nucleotides, the CDR3 is TGTGCCAGCAGCCTGGATAGCGGGGGGCGGGGAGATACGCAGTATTTT. Translation gives CASSLDSGGRGDTQYF. The whole variable domain, filled in from reference TRBV7-3 and TRBJ2-3, reads GAGVSQTPSNKVTEKGKYVELRCDPISGHTALYWYRQSLGQGPEFLIYFQGTGAADDSGLPNDRFFAVRPEGSVSTLKIQRTERGDSAVYLCASSLDSGGRGDTQYFGPGTRLTVL.

The J gene is TRBJ1-2, the V gene TRBV3-1; tentatively, D is TRBD1 (6 bases). This CDR3 has 14 residues. Germline CDR1 is LGHDT and CDR2 is YNNKEL (reference sequence). Trimming removed 4 bases from V and 4 bases from J, with 13 bases in between. For the CDR3, the DNA is TGTGCCAGCAGCCCTCCAGGGGTTGGCTATGGCTACACCTTC. It is translated as CASSPPGVGYGYTF.

This clonotype has a single count. The chain recombines TRBV28 with TRBJ2-7, with 10 bases identical to TRBD1. J gave up 1 base and V 8 bases, and 5 bases lay outside the gene matches. Germline-derived CDR1 and CDR2 are MDHEN and SYDVKM. The CDR3 has 14 residues. In DNA form, the CDR3 reads TGTGCCAGCGCGGGGGACAGGGGATCCTACGAGCAGTACTTC. Its translation is CASAGDRGSYEQYF.

This clonotype has just a few counts. The V and J genes are TRBV12-3 or TRBV12-4 and TRBJ2-3; 8 nucleotides match TRBD2. The CDR3 is made up of 15 amino acids. V dropped 3 bases and J dropped 10; count of bases not matched to a gene: 12. The CDR3 bases are TGTGCCAGCAGTTTCCTCGGGGGGGGAGCTAACCCGCAGTATTTT. Protein: CASSFLGGGANPQYF.

This clonotype has more than one count but fewer than ten. This rearrangement joins TRBV20-1 to TRBJ2-1; 14 bases match TRBD2. The V gene end was trimmed by 3 bases and the J gene end by 10 bases; junction bases not matched to a gene: 8. CDR3 length equals 15 residues. Germline V gene lookup returns CDR1 DFQATT and CDR2 SNEGSKA (reference sequence). CDR3 nucleotides: TGCAGTGCTAGGGCCGGGACTAGCGGGAGCACCGAGCAGTTCTTC. It is translated as CSARAGTSGSTEQFF.

As to this clonotype: Here the CDR3 omits its conserved ending phenylalanine or tryptophan, so a read error is the likely source. The V gene is TRBV18, the J gene TRBJ1-5, with 9 bases matching TRBD1. Germline CDR1 is KGHSH and CDR2 is LQKENI. Unmatched junction bases numbered 13, after V lost 8 bases and J lost 5 bases. There are 16 residues in the CDR3. CDR3 sequence (DNA): TGTGCCAGCACAACAGACCGGGACAGGGCCCATCAGCCCCAGCATTTG. It translates to CASTTDRDRAHQPQHL.

This clonotype has more than one count but fewer than ten. V is TRBV27 and J is TRBJ2-7; either TRBD1 or TRBD2 may fit D (5 bases each). Germline CDR1 is MNHEY and CDR2 is SMNVEV (reference sequence). The CDR3 has 15 residues. V gave up 5 bases and J gave up 5 bases, with 19 bases separating them. As DNA, the CDR3 is TGTGCCAGCAGTCAGGATTGGGGGTTAGGTAACGAGCAGTACTTC. Amino acids: CASSQDWGLGNEQYF.

In this sample, this clonotype turned up a few times. The rearrangement joins TRBV28 to TRBJ2-7, with 7 bases matching TRBD1. The CDR3 contains 15 residues. The V segment lost 2 bases and the J segment 3 bases; nucleotides outside the gene matches: 7. Germline values: CDR1 MDHEN, CDR2 SYDVKM. CDR3 in amino acids: CASSLVGTVLYEQYF. CDR3 bases: TGTGCCAGCAGTTTAGTCGGGACAGTCCTCTACGAGCAGTACTTC. Full variable domain (missing parts from reference TRBV28 and TRBJ2-7): DVKVTQSSRYLVKRTGEKVFLECVQDMDHENMFWYRQDPGLGLRLIYFSYDVKMKEKGDIPEGYSVSREKKERFSLILESASTNQTSMYLCASSLVGTVLYEQYFGPGTRLTVT.

With regard to this clonotype: This may be a read error, as it is one base from a much larger clone. This rearrangement joins TRBV6-6 to TRBJ2-2; the match to TRBD2 covers 8 bases. Germline V lookup: CDR1 MNHNY, CDR2 SVGAGI (reference sequence). The CDR3 contains 14 residues. DNA for the CDR3: TGTGCCATCAGTGAGGGACTAGACACCGGGGAGCTGTTTTTT. Translating gives CAISEGLDTGELFF.

This clonotype was seen more than once but under ten times. The chain has TRBV19 and TRBJ2-7, with 9 bases identical to TRBD1. The junction had 6 bases not matched to a gene; V was cut back by 3 bases and J by 3 bases. The CDR3 contains 15 residues. In germline, CDR1 is LNHDA, CDR2 SQIVND (reference sequence). CDR3 DNA sequence: TGTGCCAGTAGTATGACGGCGGACAGGGGCTACGAGCAGTACTTC. Its protein product is CASSMTADRGYEQYF. The full variable domain, completed using reference TRBV19 and TRBJ2-7, is DGGITQSPKYLFRKEGQNVTLSCEQNLNHDAMYWYRQDPGQGLRLIYYSQIVNDFQKGDIAEGYSVSREKKESFPLTVTSAQKNPTAFYLCASSMTADRGYEQYFGPGTRLTVT.

This clonotype was recorded many times. This sequence joins TRBV7-2 and TRBJ1-4, with a possible D match to TRBD1 (5 bases). The CDR3 contains 15 residues. Trimming left V 3 bases short and J 3 bases short, with 11 bases between. Germline V lookup: CDR1 SGHTA, CDR2 FQGNSA. Here the CDR3 DNA reads TGTGCCAGCAGCTTCCCAGGGTTAGCTAATGAAAAACTGTTTTTT. It translates to CASSFPGLANEKLFF.